This T cell receptor beta chain appears in the sequencing data of a study of regulatory T cells in long-lasting Graves disease. Investigators prepared the TCR beta libraries by applying iRepertoire HTBI primers and Arm-PCR of CDR3 regions. TCRdb passed the multiplex PCR reads through MiXCR, listing each CDR3 protein once. This sample has a few hundred thousand distinct CDR3 sequences, with around 13% found just once. About this clonotype itself: Being one base from a much bigger clone, this may be a read error.

The time point denotes: newly diagnosed GD, antithyroid drugs for less than 3 months. Isolated PBMC RNA provided the starting material for the TCR library. Peripheral blood, 7 to 9.5 milliliters of it, was drawn into EDTA tubes. Another study also made use of these data, one on T cells in Graves' hyperthyroidism and ophthalmopathy. That source reports: First-round RT-PCR of the TCR CDR3 relied on the HTBI primer set.

Specimen: peripheral blood mononuclear cells (PBMCs), collected at new diagnosis, from a patient treated with antithyroid drugs. The source of this sequence is a woman aged 50 to 60 with Graves disease.

CDR3 loop: CASSPGGPDTQYF. In DNA form, the CDR3 reads TGTGCCAGCAGTCCAGGGGGCCCAGATACGCAGTATTTT. This chain links TRBV3-1 with TRBJ2-3; 8 nucleotides align to TRBD1. V lost 6 bases to trimming and J lost 4 bases; unmatched junction nucleotides: 3. In germline, CDR1 is LGHDT, CDR2 YNNKEL (reference sequence). This CDR3 spans 13 amino acids.